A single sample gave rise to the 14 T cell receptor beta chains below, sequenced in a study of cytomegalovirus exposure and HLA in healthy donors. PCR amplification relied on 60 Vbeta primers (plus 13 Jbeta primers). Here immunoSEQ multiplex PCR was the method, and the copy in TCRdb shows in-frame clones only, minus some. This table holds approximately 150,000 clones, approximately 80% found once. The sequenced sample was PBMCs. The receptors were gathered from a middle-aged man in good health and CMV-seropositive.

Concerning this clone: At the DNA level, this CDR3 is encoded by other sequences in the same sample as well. CDR3 protein: CASSSQGARNEQYF. The CDR3 region has the DNA TGCGCCAGCAGCTCACAGGGGGCGCGGAACGAGCAGTACTTC. This sequence joins TRBV5-1 and TRBJ2-7, with 9 nucleotides matching TRBD1. Germline V gene lookup returns CDR1 SGHRS and CDR2 YFSETQ. This CDR3 contains 14 residues. V gave up 3 bases and J gave up 5 bases; unmatched junction bases: 6.

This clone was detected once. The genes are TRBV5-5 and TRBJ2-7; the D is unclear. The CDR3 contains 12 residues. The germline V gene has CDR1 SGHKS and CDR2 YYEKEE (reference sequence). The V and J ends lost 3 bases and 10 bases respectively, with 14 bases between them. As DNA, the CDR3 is TGTGCCAGCAGCTCGTTTTCAGGCAGCCAGTACTTC. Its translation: CASSSFSGSQYF.

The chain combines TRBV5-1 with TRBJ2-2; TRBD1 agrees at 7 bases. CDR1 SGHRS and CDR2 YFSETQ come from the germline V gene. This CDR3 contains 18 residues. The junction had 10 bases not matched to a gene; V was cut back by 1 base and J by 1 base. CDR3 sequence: CASSLLLTQGQNTGELFF. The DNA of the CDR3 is TGCGCCAGCAGCTTGCTCCTGACACAGGGGCAGAACACCGGGGAGCTGTTTTTT.

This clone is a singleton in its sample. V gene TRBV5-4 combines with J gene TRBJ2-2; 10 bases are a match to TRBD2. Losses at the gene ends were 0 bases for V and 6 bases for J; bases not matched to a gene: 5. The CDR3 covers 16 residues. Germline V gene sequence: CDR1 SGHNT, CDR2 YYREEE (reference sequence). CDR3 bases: TGTGCCAGCAGCTTGGAAGCGGGAGGGCCACCCGGGGAGCTGTTTTTT. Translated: CASSLEAGGPPGELFF.

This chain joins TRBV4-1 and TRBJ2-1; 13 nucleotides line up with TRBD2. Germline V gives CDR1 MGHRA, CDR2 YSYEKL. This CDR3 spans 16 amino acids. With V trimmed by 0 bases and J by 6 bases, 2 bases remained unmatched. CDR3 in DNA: TGCGCCAGCAGCCAAGAACTAGCGGGGGGGGGCAATGAGCAGTTCTTC. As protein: CASSQELAGGGNEQFF.

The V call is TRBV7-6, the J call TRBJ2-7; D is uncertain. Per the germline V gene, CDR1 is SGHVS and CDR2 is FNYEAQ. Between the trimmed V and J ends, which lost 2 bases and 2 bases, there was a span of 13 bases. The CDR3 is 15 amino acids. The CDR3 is CASSLMADNTYEQYF. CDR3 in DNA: TGTGCCAGCAGCTTAATGGCCGATAATACCTACGAGCAGTACTTC.

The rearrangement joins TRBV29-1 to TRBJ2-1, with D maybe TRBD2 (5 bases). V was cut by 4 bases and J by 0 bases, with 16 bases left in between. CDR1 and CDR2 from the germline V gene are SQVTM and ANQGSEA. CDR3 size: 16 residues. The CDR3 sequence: CSVVLKAGSSYNEQFF. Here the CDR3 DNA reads TGCAGCGTTGTTCTAAAGGCGGGCAGCTCCTACAATGAGCAGTTCTTC.

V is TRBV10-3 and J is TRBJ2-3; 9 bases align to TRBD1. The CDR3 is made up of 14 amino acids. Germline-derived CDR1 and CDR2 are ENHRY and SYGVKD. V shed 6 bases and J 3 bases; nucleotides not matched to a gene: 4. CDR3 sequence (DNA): TGTGCCATCAGACTAGGACAGGGGACAGATACGCAGTATTTT. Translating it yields CAIRLGQGTDTQYF.

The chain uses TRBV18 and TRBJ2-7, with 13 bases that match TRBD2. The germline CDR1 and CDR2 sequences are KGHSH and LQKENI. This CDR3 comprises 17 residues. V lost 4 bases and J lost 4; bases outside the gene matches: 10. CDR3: CASSLWTSGRLPYEQYF. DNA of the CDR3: TGTGCCAGCTCACTTTGGACTAGCGGGAGATTACCGTACGAGCAGTACTTC.

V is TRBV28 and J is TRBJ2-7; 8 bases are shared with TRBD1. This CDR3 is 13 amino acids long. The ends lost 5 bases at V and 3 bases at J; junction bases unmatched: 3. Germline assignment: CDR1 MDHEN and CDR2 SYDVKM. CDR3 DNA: TGTGCCAGCAGTCCCGGACAGGGCTACGAGCAGTACTTC. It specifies CASSPGQGYEQYF.

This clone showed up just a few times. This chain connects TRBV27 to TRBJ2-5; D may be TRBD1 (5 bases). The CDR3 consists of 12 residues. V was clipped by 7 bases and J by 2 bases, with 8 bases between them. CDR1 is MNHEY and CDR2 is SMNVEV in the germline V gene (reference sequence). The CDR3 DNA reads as TGTGCCAGCAAAAAGGGGCAAGAGACCCAGTACTTC. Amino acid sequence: CASKKGQETQYF.

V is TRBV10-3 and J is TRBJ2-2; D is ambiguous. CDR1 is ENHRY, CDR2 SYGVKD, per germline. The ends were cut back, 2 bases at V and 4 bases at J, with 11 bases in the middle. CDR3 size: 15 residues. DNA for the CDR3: TGTGCCATCAGTGAGGGAGCAGACCCCACCGGGGAGCTGTTTTTT. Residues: CAISEGADPTGELFF.

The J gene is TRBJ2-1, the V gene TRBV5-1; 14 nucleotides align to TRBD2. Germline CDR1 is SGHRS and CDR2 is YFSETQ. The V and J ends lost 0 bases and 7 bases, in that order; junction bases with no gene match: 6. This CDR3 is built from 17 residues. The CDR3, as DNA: TGCGCCAGCAGCTTGGAACCGACTAGCGGGAGGGGTAATGAGCAGTTCTTC. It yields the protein CASSLEPTSGRGNEQFF.

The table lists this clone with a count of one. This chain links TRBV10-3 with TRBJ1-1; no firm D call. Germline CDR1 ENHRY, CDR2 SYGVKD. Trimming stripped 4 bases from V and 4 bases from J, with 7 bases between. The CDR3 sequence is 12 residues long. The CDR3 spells CAISATVTEAFF. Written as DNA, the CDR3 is TGTGCCATCAGTGCCACAGTCACTGAAGCTTTCTTT.